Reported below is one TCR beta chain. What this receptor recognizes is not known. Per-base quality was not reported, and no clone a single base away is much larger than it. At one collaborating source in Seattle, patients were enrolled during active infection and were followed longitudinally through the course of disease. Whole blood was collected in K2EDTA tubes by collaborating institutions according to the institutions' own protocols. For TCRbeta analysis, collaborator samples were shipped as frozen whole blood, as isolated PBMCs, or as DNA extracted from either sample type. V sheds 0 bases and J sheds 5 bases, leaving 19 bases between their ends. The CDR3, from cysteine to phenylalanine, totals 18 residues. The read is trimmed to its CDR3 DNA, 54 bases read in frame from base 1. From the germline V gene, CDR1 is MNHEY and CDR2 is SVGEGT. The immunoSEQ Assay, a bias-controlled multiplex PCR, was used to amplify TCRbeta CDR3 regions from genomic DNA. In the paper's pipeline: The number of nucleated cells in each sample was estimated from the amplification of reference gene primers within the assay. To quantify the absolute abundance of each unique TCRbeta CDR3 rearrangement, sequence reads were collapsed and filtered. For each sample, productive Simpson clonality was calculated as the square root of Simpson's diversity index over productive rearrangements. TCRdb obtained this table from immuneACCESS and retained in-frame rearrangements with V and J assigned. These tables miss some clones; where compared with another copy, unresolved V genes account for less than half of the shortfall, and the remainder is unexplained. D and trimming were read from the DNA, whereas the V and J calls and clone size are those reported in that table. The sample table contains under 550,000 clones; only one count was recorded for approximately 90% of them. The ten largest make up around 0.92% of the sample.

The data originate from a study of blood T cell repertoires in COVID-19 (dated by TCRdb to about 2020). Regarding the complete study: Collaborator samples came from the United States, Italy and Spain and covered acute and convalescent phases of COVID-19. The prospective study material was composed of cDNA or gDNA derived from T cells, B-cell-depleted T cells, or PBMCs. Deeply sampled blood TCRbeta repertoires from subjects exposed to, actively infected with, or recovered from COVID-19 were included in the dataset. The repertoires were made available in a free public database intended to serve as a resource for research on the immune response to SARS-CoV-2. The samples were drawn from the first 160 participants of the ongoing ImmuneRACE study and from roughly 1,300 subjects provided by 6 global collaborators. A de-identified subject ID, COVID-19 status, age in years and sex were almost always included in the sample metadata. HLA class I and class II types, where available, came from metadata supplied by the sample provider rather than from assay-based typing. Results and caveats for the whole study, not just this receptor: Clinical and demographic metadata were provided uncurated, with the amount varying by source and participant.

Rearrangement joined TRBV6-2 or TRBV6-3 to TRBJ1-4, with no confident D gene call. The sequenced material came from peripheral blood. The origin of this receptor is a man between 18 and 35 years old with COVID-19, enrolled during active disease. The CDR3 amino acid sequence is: CASSYSIKLALSNEKLFF. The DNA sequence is TGTGCCAGCAGTTACTCGATTAAGCTCGCCCTTTCGAATGAAAAACTGTTTTTT.